One and the same sample provided the 15 T cell receptor beta chains below, sequenced in a study of blood T cell repertoires in COVID-19. Clones were read by immunoSEQ multiplex PCR, and TCRdb kept only the in-frame ones, dropping some. The sample lists 87,000 or so clones; over 80% were seen once. The sample was peripheral blood. These receptors originate from a woman aged 70-85 years with acute or convalescent COVID-19.

J is TRBJ2-5 and V is TRBV9; D is possibly TRBD1 (7 bases). V lost 2 bases and J 2 bases, leaving 13 bases between the germline ends. The CDR3 is made up of 15 amino acids. The V gene's germline CDR1 is SGDLS and CDR2 YYNGEE. The CDR3 protein is CASSVQGGQQETQYF. DNA for the CDR3: TGTGCCAGCAGCGTCCAGGGGGGCCAACAAGAGACCCAGTACTTC. Full variable domain (missing parts from reference TRBV9 and TRBJ2-5): DSGVTQTPKHLITATGQRVTLRCSPRSGDLSVYWYQQSLDQGLQFLIQYYNGEERAKGNILERFSAQQFPDLHSELNLSSLELGDSALYFCASSVQGGQQETQYFGPGTRLLVL.

The V gene is TRBV6-4, the J gene TRBJ1-2, with unresolved D. The CDR3 runs to 13 residues. The germline V gene encodes CDR1 MRHNA and CDR2 SNTAGT. The V end lost 6 bases, the J end lost 7 bases, and 15 bases lay between the germline ends. For the CDR3, the DNA is TGTGCCAGCAGCCCGACGGGCGAGGGTGGCTACACCTTC. This translates into CASSPTGEGGYTF.

This rearrangement joins TRBV4-1 to TRBJ2-2, with D possibly TRBD1 on 6 matching bases. V dropped 5 bases and J dropped 9 bases, with 31 bases sitting between them. Germline V gives CDR1 MGHRA, CDR2 YSYEKL. CDR3 size: 19 residues. CDR3 bases: TGCGCCAGCAGCGTCCGGACGCCAGGGGCCGAGAATCAGGCCCGGGAGCTGTTTTTT. This codes for CASSVRTPGAENQARELFF.

This clone occurred once. The chain is built from TRBV11-2 and TRBJ2-5, with a tentative D call TRBD1 (6 bases). The CDR3 length is 15 residues. Germline CDR1 SGHAT, CDR2 FQNNGV. V was pared by 0 bases and J by 2 bases, with 10 bases between. CDR3: CASSLDRGSQETQYF. In nucleotides, the CDR3 is TGTGCCAGCAGCTTAGACAGGGGTTCTCAAGAGACCCAGTACTTC.

This chain uses TRBV6-5 with TRBJ1-3; TRBD1 might be the D (6 bases). Trimming stripped 11 bases from V and 2 bases from J, with 10 bases between. This CDR3 is 12 amino acids long. CDR1 is MNHEY and CDR2 is SVGAGI in the germline V gene. CDR3 nucleotide sequence: TGTGCCGCCCGGACAGCTGGAAACACCATATATTTT. Amino acids: CAARTAGNTIYF.

The chain recombines TRBV28 with TRBJ1-4, with TRBD1 identical over 7 bases. Looked up from germline, CDR1 is MDHEN and CDR2 is SYDVKM. CDR3 length equals 15 residues. V shed 5 bases and J 5 bases; nucleotides not matched to a gene: 8. CDR3 sequence (DNA): TGTGCCAGCAGTCGGTTCGGGACAGACAATGAAAAACTGTTTTTT. As protein: CASSRFGTDNEKLFF.

This clone occurred a few times. The chain carries TRBV29-1 and TRBJ1-3; D not certain. Trimming took off 4 bases at V and 8 bases at J, with 6 bases between the two ends. The length of the CDR3 is 10 residues. CDR1 is SQVTM, CDR2 ANQGSEA, per germline. CDR3 nucleotide sequence: TGCAGCGTTGGAGGAGACACCATATATTTT. Its translation: CSVGGDTIYF. The full variable domain, rest sourced from reference TRBV29-1 and TRBJ1-3, is SAVISQKPSRDICQRGTSLTIQCQVDSQVTMMFWYRQQPGQSLTLIATANQGSEATYESGFVIDKFPISRPNLTFSTLTVSNMSPEDSSIYLCSVGGDTIYFGEGSWLTVV.

The chain couples TRBV2 to TRBJ2-2; TRBD2 aligns across 9 bases. Looked up from germline, CDR1 is SNHLY and CDR2 is FYNNEI. The CDR3 totals 15 residues. V dropped 5 bases and J dropped 3; count of bases not matched to a gene: 4. CDR3 DNA: TGTGCCAGCAGTCGCGGGGGGGCTTACACCGGGGAGCTGTTTTTT. Translation gives CASSRGGAYTGELFF.

The V gene is TRBV28, the J gene TRBJ2-7, with 10 bases aligning to TRBD1. In germline, CDR1 is MDHEN, CDR2 SYDVKM. The CDR3 runs 13 residues. V lost 6 bases to trimming and J lost 5 bases; unmatched junction nucleotides: 4. The CDR3 loop reads CASRGTGVNEQYF. DNA for the CDR3: TGTGCCAGCAGGGGGACAGGGGTAAACGAGCAGTACTTC.

V gene TRBV27 combines with J gene TRBJ1-1; 7 nucleotides match TRBD1. J was trimmed by 5 bases and V by 4 bases; bases with no gene match: 10. Germline CDR1 MNHEY, CDR2 SMNVEV (reference sequence). The CDR3 has 15 amino acids. The CDR3 region is CASSSTGLGGTEAFF. Written as DNA, the CDR3 is TGTGCCAGCAGTTCGACAGGGTTAGGGGGGACTGAAGCTTTCTTT.

V usage is TRBV6-1 and J usage is TRBJ2-7, with 8 bases lining up with TRBD1. Trimming took 4 bases from V and 4 from J; bases not matched to a gene: 15. Germline lookup yields CDR1 MNHNS and CDR2 SASEGT. This CDR3 spans 17 amino acids. CDR3 coding DNA: TGTGCCAGCAGTGGGGTAAGCCCCGGGACAGGTCGATACGAGCAGTACTTC. It is translated as CASSGVSPGTGRYEQYF.

The J gene is TRBJ1-5, the V gene TRBV6-6; TRBD1 is a possible D gene (5 bases). CDR1 and CDR2 (germline): MNHNY, SVGAGI (reference sequence). The germline V and J ends were trimmed by 2 bases and 1 base, with 9 bases remaining between them. The CDR3 is made up of 15 amino acids. The CDR3 protein is CASSYEGVSNQPQHF. The DNA of the CDR3 is TGTGCCAGCAGTTACGAAGGGGTGAGCAATCAGCCCCAGCATTTT.

The chain links TRBV5-1 to TRBJ1-6; TRBD1 might be the D (6 bases). CDR3 length: 17 residues. Germline V lookup: CDR1 SGHRS, CDR2 YFSETQ. With 2 bases removed from V and 5 bases from J, the gap between germline ends came to 17 bases. The DNA of the CDR3 is TGCGCCAGCAGCTTCGGACAGCCCGAATACCATAATTCACCCCTCCACTTT. This translates into CASSFGQPEYHNSPLHF.

J is TRBJ2-3 and V is TRBV18; D is ambiguous. Trimming removed 2 bases at V and 9 bases at J, with 9 bases between. The CDR3 loop spans 12 amino acids. Germline V gene data show CDR1 as KGHSH and CDR2 as LQKENI. The CDR3 is CASSPAEETQYF. CDR3 in DNA: TGTGCCAGCTCACCAGCCGAGGAAACGCAGTATTTT.

The chain joins TRBV10-3 to TRBJ1-6; possible D gene TRBD1, 5 bases. Germline CDR1 reads ENHRY; CDR2 reads SYGVKD. V lost 4 bases, J lost 7 bases, and 14 bases lay in between. This CDR3 is 15 amino acids long. This chain's CDR3 is CAISGGPGGNSPLHF. CDR3 nucleotide sequence: TGTGCCATCAGTGGTGGGCCCGGGGGAAATTCACCCCTCCACTTT.